The 15 T cell receptor beta chains listed next were all sequenced from one sample in a study of radiation and T cells in renal cell carcinoma. The repertoire was sequenced with immunoSEQ multiplex PCR; TCRdb's copy has only in-frame clones and lacks some. The data show about 140,000 clones, less than 90% seen once. Time point: baseline pretreatment blood. Treatment in this sample: 15 Gy SBRT to primary tumor, nephrectomy 4 weeks later. The starting material was blood, obtained from a patient whose treatment included radiotherapy and nephrectomy. The source of these receptors is a woman aged 50 to 60 with renal cell carcinoma.

The CDR3, as DNA: TGTGCCTGGAGTCGGGGGACAACCGGCTCTGGGGCCAACGTCCTGACTTTC. It specifies CAWSRGTTGSGANVLTF. The J gene is TRBJ2-6, the V gene TRBV30; D tentatively fits TRBD1 or TRBD2 (6 bases each). V was pared by 2 bases and J by 0 bases, with 14 bases between. There are 17 residues in the CDR3. CDR1 and CDR2 from the germline V gene are GTSNPN and SVGIG (reference sequence).

This clone has a handful of counts. V usage is TRBV25-1 and J usage is TRBJ2-7, with D hard to call. Germline V gene sequence: CDR1 MGHDK, CDR2 SYGVNS. CDR3 size: 11 residues. The V and J ends lost 3 bases and 4 bases respectively, with 4 bases between them. CDR3 bases: TGTGCCAGCAGTGATCAGTACGAGCAGTACTTC. Its protein product is CASSDQYEQYF.

The chain recombines TRBV6-5 with TRBJ1-3, with D unresolved. This CDR3 comprises 14 residues. Germline CDR1 is MNHEY and CDR2 is SVGAGI. V was trimmed by 3 bases and J by 1 base, leaving 7 bases between them. CDR3 in amino acids: CASSYKGSGNTIYF. CDR3 nucleotide sequence: TGTGCCAGCAGTTATAAGGGTTCTGGAAACACCATATATTTT.

V usage is TRBV6-5 and J usage is TRBJ1-5, with D possibly TRBD1 on 5 matching bases. The V end lost 5 bases, the J end lost 0 bases, and 11 bases lay between the germline ends. Germline-derived CDR1 and CDR2 are MNHEY and SVGAGI. CDR3 length: 15 residues. CDR3 residues: CASSLGHNSNQPQHF. For the CDR3, the DNA is TGTGCCAGCAGTCTTGGACACAATAGCAATCAGCCCCAGCATTTT.

The chain combines TRBV5-1 with TRBJ1-4, with a weak D call TRBD1 (5 bases). The CDR3 runs to 15 residues. Germline CDR1 is SGHRS and CDR2 is YFSETQ. Trimming stripped 0 bases from V and 5 bases from J, with 11 bases between. The CDR3 sequence is CASSLAPGNNEKLFF. The CDR3 nucleotides are TGCGCCAGCAGCTTGGCGCCAGGGAACAATGAAAAACTGTTTTTT.

The chain has TRBV7-2 and TRBJ2-3, with D uncertain. Germline-derived CDR1 and CDR2 are SGHTA and FQGNSA. CDR3 length: 13 residues. V was shortened by 7 bases and J by 7 bases, with 15 bases between the two germline ends. CDR3 sequence: CASTPATPHTQYF. The CDR3 nucleotides read TGTGCCAGCACCCCTGCGACTCCACATACGCAGTATTTT.

This clone was counted a single time. The V call is TRBV19, the J call TRBJ1-1; maybe TRBD1 (6 bases). The CDR3 is made up of 15 amino acids. V was cut by 4 bases and J by 6 bases, with 18 bases left in between. Germline V CDR1 and CDR2: LNHDA, SQIVND (reference sequence). The CDR3 coding sequence is TGTGCCAGTAGTACGGGCGGACAGTCATCTCCTGAAGCTTTCTTT. Translation gives CASSTGGQSSPEAFF.

This chain links TRBV5-1 with TRBJ1-1; maybe TRBD1 (6 bases). V lost 4 bases and J lost 1, with 17 bases in between. CDR1 and CDR2 (germline): SGHRS, YFSETQ. The CDR3 spans 16 residues. This chain's CDR3 is CASSPRTGAQNTEAFF. For the CDR3, the DNA is TGCGCCAGCAGCCCCCGGACGGGGGCCCAGAACACTGAAGCTTTCTTT.

The V gene is TRBV15, the J gene TRBJ2-7; D remains unclear. The V and J ends lost 0 bases and 7 bases respectively, with 19 bases between them. The V gene's germline CDR1 is LNHNV and CDR2 YYDKDF (reference sequence). CDR3 length: 16 amino acids. CDR3 amino acids: CATSRDRATPPREQYF. CDR3 bases: TGTGCCACCAGCAGAGATAGGGCTACCCCTCCTAGGGAGCAGTACTTC. Complete variable domain (other parts from reference TRBV15 and TRBJ2-7): DAMVIQNPRYQVTQFGKPVTLSCSQTLNHNVMYWYQQKSSQAPKLLFHYYDKDFNNEADTPDNFQSRRPNTSFCFLDIRSPGLGDTAMYLCATSRDRATPPREQYFGPGTRLTVT.

This CDR3 is CATMGLGYGYTF. The DNA of the CDR3 is TGTGCCACCATGGGACTGGGCTATGGCTACACCTTC. This chain connects TRBV15 to TRBJ1-2; D might be TRBD1 (5 bases). The V end was cut by 7 bases, the J end by 4 bases, with 10 bases between. The CDR3 is 12 residues long. Germline V gene sequence: CDR1 LNHNV, CDR2 YYDKDF (reference sequence).

This clone was counted a single time. The rearrangement joins TRBV7-9 to TRBJ1-2, with D unresolved. CDR1 and CDR2 from the germline V gene are SEHNR and FQNEAQ (reference sequence). The CDR3 is made up of 13 amino acids. Deletions cut 2 bases from V and 4 bases from J, with 8 bases between. The DNA of the CDR3 is TGTGCCAGCAGCTTATCAGGATTCTATGGCTACACCTTC. Protein sequence: CASSLSGFYGYTF.

The chain recombines TRBV7-2 with TRBJ2-7, with TRBD1 as a possible D gene (7 bases). Germline loops: CDR1 SGHTA, CDR2 FQGNSA. This CDR3 comprises 15 residues. V lost 5 bases to trimming and J lost 3 bases, with 17 bases between them. The CDR3 protein is CASSQGGLSGYEQYF. DNA for the CDR3: TGTGCCAGCAGCCAGGGGGGTCTATCGGGCTACGAGCAGTACTTC.

The CDR3 reads CASSLRVARANVLTF. For the CDR3, the DNA is TGTGCCAGCAGCTTGCGAGTGGCCAGGGCCAACGTCCTGACTTTC. The rearrangement uses TRBV5-4 and TRBJ2-6; D is uncertain. Trimming cost V 1 base and J 5 bases, with 10 bases left between them. There are 15 residues in the CDR3. Germline CDR1 and CDR2: SGHNT and YYREEE (reference sequence). The whole variable domain, remainder taken from reference TRBV5-4 and TRBJ2-6, is ETGVTQSPTHLIKTRGQQVTLRCSSQSGHNTVSWYQQALGQGPQFIFQYYREEENGRGNFPPRFSGLQFPNYSSELNVNALELDDSALYLCASSLRVARANVLTFGAGSRLTVL.

V gene TRBV6-6 combines with J gene TRBJ2-1, with 9 bases that match TRBD1. The V segment lost 10 bases and the J segment 0 bases; nucleotides outside the gene matches: 1. Germline-derived CDR1 and CDR2 are MNHNY and SVGAGI (reference sequence). This CDR3 has 13 amino acids. CDR3 amino acids: CAIQGASYNEQFF. The CDR3 region has the DNA TGTGCCATACAGGGGGCCTCCTACAATGAGCAGTTCTTC.

The chain joins TRBV5-5 to TRBJ2-2; 7 nucleotides match TRBD1. Germline trimming cut 0 bases from V and 2 bases from J; bases unmatched to any gene: 1. Germline V CDR1 and CDR2: SGHKS, YYEKEE (reference sequence). This CDR3 is 15 amino acids long. As DNA, the CDR3 is TGTGCCAGCAGCTTGGGGACAGGAAACACCGGGGAGCTGTTTTTT. It translates to CASSLGTGNTGELFF.